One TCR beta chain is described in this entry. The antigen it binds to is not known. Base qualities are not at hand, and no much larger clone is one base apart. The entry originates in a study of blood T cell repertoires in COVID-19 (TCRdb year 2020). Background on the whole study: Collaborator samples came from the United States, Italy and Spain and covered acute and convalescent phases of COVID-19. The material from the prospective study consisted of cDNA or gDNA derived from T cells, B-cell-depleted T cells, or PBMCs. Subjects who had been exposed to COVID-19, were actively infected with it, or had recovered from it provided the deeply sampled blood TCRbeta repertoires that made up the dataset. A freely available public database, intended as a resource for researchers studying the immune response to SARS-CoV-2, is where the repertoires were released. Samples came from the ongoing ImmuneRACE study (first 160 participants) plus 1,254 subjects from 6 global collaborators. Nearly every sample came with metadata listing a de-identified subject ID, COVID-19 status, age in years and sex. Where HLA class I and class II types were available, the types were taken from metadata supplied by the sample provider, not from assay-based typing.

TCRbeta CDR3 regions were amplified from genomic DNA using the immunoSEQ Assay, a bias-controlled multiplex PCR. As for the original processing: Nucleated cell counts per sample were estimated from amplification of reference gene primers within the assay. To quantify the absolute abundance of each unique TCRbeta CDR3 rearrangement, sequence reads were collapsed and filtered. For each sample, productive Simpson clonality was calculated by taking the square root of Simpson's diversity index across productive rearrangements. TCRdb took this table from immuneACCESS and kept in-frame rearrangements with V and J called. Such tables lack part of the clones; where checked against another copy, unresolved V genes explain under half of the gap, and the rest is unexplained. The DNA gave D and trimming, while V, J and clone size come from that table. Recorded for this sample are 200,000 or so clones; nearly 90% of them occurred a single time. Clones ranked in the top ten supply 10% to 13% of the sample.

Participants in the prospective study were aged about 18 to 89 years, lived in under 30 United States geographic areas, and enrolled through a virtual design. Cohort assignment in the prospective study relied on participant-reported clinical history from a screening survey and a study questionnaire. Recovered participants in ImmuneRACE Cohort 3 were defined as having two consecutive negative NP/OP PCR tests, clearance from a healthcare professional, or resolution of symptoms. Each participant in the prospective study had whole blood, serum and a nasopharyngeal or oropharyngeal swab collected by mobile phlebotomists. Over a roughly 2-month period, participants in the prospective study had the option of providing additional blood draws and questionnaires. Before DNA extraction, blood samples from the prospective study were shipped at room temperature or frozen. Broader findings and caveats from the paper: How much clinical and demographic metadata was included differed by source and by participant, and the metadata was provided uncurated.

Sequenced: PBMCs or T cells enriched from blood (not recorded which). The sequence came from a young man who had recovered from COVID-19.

At the DNA level, the sequence is TGCGCCAGCAGTGAAGATTCTACTAGCGGTGAAGAGCAGTACTTC. Translation gives CASSEDSTSGEEQYF. The chain is made from TRBV10-1 and TRBJ2-7; TRBD2 matches 8 bases in the middle. Reading the germline V gene (reference sequence) gives CDR1 WNHNN and CDR2 SYGVQD. The V end gives up 3 bases and the J end 7 bases, leaving 11 bases in the junction not matched to a gene. There are 15 amino acids in the CDR3, from cysteine to phenylalanine inclusive. The read is trimmed to its CDR3 DNA, 45 bases read in frame from base 1.